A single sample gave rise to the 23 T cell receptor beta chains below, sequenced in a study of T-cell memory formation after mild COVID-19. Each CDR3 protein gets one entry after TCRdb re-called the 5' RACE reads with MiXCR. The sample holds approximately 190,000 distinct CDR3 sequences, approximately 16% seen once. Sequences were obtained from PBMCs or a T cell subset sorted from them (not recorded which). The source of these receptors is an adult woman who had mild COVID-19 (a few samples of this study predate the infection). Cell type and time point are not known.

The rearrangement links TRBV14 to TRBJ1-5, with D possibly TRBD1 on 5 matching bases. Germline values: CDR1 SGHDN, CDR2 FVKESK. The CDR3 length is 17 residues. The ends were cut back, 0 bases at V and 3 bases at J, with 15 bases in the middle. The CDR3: CASSQELVQGFNQPQHF. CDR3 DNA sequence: TGTGCCAGCAGCCAAGAGCTGGTTCAGGGTTTCAATCAGCCCCAGCATTTT. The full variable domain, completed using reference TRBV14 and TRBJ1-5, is EAGVTQFPSHSVIEKGQTVTLRCDPISGHDNLYWYRRVMGKEIKFLLHFVKESKQDESGMPNNRFLAERTGGTYSTLKVQPAELEDSGVYFCASSQELVQGFNQPQHFGDGTRLSIL.

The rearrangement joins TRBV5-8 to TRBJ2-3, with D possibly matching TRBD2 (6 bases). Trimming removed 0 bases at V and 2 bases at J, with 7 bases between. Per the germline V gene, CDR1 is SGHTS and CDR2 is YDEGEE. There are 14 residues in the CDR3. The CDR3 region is CASSLERATDTQYF. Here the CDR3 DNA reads TGTGCCAGCAGCTTGGAGCGGGCCACAGATACGCAGTATTTT.

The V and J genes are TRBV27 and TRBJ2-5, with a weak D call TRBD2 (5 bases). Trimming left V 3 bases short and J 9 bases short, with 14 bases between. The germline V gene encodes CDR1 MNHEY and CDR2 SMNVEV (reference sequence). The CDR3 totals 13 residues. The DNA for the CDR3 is TGTGCCAGCAGTTTTAATCAGGACGGGGCCCAGTACTTC. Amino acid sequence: CASSFNQDGAQYF.

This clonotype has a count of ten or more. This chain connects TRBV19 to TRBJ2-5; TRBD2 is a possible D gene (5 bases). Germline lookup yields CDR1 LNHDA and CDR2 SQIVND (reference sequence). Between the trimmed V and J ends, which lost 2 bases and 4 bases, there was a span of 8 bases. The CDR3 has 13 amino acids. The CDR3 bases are TGTGCCAGTAGTATACAGGCGGGAGAGACCCAGTACTTC. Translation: CASSIQAGETQYF.

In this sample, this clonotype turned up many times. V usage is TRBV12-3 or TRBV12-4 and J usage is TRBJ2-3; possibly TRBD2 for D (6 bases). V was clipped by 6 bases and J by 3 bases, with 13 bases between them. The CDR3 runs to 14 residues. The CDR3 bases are TGTGCCAGCAGCCCGGCGGCGGGGACAGATACGCAGTATTTT. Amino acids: CASSPAAGTDTQYF.

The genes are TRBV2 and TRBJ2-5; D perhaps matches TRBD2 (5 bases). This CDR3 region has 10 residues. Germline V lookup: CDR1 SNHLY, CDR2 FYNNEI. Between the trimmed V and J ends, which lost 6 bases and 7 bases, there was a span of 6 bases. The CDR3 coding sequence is TGTGCCAGCAGCCGGGGGACCCAGTACTTC. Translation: CASSRGTQYF.

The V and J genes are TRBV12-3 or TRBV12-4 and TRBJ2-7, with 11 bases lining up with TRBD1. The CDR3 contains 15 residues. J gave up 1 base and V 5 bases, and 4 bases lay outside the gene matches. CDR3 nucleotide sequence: TGTGCCAGCAGTCGAGGACAGGGGGCTTCCTACGAGCAGTACTTC. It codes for CASSRGQGASYEQYF.

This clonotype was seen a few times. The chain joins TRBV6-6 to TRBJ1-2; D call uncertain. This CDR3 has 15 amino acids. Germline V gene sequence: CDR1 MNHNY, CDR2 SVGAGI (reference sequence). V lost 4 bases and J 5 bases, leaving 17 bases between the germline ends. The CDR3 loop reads CASSSPSQSPYGYTF. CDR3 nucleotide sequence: TGTGCCAGCAGTTCCCCCTCACAAAGCCCATATGGCTACACCTTC.

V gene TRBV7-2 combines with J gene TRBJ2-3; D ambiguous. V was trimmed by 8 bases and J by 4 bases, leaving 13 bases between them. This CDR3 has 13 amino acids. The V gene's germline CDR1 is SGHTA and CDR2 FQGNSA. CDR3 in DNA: TGTGCCAGCGCCGTAGTCGTAGCAGATACGCAGTATTTT. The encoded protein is CASAVVVADTQYF.

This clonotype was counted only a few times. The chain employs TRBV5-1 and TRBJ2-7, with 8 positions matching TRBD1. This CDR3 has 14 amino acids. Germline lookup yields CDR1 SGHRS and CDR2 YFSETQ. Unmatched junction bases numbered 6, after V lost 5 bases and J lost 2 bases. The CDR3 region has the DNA TGCGCCAGCAGATCTCCGGGACAGGCCTACGAGCAGTACTTC. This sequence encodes CASRSPGQAYEQYF. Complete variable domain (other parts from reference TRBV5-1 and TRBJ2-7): KAGVTQTPRYLIKTRGQQVTLSCSPISGHRSVSWYQQTPGQGLQFLFEYFSETQRNKGNFPGRFSGRQFSNSRSEMNVSTLELGDSALYLCASRSPGQAYEQYFGPGTRLTVT.

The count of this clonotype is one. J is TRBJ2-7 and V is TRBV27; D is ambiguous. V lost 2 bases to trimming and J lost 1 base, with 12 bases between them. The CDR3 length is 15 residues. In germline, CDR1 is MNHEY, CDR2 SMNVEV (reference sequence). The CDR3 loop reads CASSLQGGPSYEQYF. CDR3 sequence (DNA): TGTGCCAGCAGTTTACAAGGCGGACCTTCCTACGAGCAGTACTTC.

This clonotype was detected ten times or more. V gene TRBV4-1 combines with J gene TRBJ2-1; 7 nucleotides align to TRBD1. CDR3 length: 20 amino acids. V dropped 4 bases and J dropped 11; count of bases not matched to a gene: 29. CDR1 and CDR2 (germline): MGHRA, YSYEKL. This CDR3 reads CASSPIPLHYRGGPRLQQFF. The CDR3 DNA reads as TGCGCCAGCAGCCCGATACCCCTTCATTACAGGGGTGGACCTCGCTTACAGCAGTTCTTC.

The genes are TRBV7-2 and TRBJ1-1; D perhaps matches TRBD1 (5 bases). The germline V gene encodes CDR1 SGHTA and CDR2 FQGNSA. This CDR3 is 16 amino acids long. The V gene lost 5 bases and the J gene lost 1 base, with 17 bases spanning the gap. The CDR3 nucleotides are TGTGCCAGCAGCCCCTTCCCCGGGGCTGCGAACACTGAAGCTTTCTTT. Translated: CASSPFPGAANTEAFF.

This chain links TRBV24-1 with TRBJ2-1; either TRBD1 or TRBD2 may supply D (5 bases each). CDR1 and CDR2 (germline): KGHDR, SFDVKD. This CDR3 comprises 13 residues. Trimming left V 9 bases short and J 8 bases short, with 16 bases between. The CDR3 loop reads CATGRGRDHEQFF. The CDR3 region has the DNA TGTGCCACCGGTCGGGGTAGGGACCATGAGCAGTTCTTC.

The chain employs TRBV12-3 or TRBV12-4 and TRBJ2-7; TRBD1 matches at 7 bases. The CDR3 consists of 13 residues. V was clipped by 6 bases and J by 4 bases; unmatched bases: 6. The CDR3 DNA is TGTGCCAGCAGGAGACAGGGAAGTTACGAGCAGTACTTC. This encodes CASRRQGSYEQYF.

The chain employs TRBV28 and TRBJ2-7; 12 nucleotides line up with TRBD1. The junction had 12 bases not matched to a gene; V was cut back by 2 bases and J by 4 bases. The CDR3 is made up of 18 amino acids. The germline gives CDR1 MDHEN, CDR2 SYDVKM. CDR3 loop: CASSLRALRDRGLYEQYF. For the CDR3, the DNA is TGTGCCAGCAGTTTACGGGCCCTCCGGGACAGGGGGCTGTACGAGCAGTACTTC.

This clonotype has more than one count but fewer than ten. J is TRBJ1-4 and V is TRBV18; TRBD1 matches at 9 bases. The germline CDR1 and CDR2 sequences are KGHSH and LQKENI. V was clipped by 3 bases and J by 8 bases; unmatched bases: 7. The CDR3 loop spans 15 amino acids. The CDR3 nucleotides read TGTGCCAGCTCACCGGACGACAGGGGGGACGAAAAACTGTTTTTT. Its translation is CASSPDDRGDEKLFF.

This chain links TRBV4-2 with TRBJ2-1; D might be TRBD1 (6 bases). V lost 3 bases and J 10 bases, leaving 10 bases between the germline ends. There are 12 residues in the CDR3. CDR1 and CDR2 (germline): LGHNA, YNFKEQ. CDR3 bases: TGTGCCAGCAGCCAGGACAGATACGAGCAGTTCTTC. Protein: CASSQDRYEQFF.

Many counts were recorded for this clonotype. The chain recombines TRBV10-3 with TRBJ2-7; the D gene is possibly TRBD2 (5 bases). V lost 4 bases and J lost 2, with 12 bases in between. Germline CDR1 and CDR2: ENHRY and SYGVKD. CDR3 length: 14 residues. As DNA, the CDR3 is TGTGCCATCAGTGCGACGGGATCCGCCTACGAGCAGTACTTC. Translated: CAISATGSAYEQYF.

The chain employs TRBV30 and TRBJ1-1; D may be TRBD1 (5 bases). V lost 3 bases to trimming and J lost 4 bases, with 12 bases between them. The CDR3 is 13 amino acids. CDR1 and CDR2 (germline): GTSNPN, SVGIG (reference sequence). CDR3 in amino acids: CAWRAGPGTEAFF. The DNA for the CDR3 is TGTGCCTGGAGGGCAGGGCCGGGCACTGAAGCTTTCTTT. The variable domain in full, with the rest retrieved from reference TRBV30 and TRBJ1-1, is SQTIHQWPATLVQPVGSPLSLECTVEGTSNPNLYWYRQAAGRGLQLLFYSVGIGQISSEVPQNLSASRPQDRQFILSSKKLLLSDSGFYLCAWRAGPGTEAFFGQGTRLTVV.

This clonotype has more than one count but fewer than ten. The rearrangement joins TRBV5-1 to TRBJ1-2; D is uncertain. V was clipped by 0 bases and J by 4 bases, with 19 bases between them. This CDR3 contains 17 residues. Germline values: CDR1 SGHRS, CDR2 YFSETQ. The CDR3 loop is CASSLAPENHSPYGYTF. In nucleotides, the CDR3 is TGCGCCAGCAGCTTGGCCCCCGAAAACCATTCTCCCTATGGCTACACCTTC.

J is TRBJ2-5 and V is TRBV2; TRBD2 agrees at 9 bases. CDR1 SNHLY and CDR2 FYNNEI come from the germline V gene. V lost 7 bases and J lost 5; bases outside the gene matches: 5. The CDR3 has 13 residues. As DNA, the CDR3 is TGTGCCAGCACCCGGACTAGCGTGGAGACCCAGTACTTC. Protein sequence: CASTRTSVETQYF.

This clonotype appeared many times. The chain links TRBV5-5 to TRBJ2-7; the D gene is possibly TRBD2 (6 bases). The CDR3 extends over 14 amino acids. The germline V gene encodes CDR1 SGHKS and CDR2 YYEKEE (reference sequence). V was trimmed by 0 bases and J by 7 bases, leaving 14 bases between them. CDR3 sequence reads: CASSLADGRREQYF. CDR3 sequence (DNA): TGTGCCAGCAGCTTGGCTGACGGGAGACGGGAGCAGTACTTC.